The entry below gives a single T cell receptor (beta chain) sequence along with its context. Its antigen remains unknown. Trimming took 5 bases from V and 6 from J, leaving 15 bases between them. In germline, CDR1 is SEHNR, CDR2 FQNEAQ (reference sequence). This CDR3 contains 14 residues. MiXCR, applied by TCRdb to the 5' RACE reads, yields one record per CDR3 protein. The sample carries about 320,000 distinct CDR3 sequences, around 10% recorded once. This sample stems from a study of CD8 T cells in ankylosing spondylitis. Study outcomes and limitations: A CD8+ phenotype characterized the disease-linked clones, which were relatively rare in peripheral blood.

This TCR was recovered from a female donor with ankylosing spondylitis or in good health (not recorded which). This rearrangement joins TRBV7-9 to TRBJ2-3; D gene ambiguous. Sequencing used blood, either unsorted or a sorted T cell fraction (not recorded which). The CDR3 DNA sequence: TGTGCCAGCAGCCCCTTAGTCCCGGCGGATACGCAGTATTTT. Encoded protein: CASSPLVPADTQYF. The complete variable domain, with remaining parts taken from reference TRBV7-9 and TRBJ2-3, reads DTGVSQNPRHKITKRGQNVTFRCDPISEHNRLYWYRQTLGQGPEFLTYFQNEAQLEKSRLLSDRFSAERPKGSFSTLEIQRTEQGDSAMYLCASSPLVPADTQYFGPGTRLTVL.